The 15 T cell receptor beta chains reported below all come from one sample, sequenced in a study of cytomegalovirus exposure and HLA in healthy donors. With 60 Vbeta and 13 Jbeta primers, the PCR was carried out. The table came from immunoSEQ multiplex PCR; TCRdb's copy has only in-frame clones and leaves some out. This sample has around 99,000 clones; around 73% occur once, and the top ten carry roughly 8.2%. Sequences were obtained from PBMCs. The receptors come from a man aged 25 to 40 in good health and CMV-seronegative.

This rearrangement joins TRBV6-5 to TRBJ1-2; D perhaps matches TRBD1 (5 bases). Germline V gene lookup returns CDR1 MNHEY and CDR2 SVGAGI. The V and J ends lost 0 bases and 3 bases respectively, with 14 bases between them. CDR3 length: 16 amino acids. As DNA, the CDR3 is TGTGCCAGCAGTTACTCCCTGGGGGGGTTTGACTATGGCTACACCTTC. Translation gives CASSYSLGGFDYGYTF.

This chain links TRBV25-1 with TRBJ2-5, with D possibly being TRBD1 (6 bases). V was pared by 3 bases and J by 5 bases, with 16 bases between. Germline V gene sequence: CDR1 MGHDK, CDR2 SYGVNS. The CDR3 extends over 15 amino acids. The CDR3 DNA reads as TGTGCCAGCAGTGACTTTAAGGGGGTAGGGGAGACCCAGTACTTC. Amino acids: CASSDFKGVGETQYF. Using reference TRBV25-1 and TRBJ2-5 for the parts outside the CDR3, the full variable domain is EADIYQTPRYLVIGTGKKITLECSQTMGHDKMYWYQQDPGMELHLIHYSYGVNSTEKGDLSSESTVSRIRTEHFPLTLESARPSHTSQYLCASSDFKGVGETQYFGPGTRLLVL.

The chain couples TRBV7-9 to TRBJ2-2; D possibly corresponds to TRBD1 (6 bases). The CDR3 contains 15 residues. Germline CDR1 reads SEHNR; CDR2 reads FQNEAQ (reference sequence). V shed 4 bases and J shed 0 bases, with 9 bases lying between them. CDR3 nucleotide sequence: TGTGCCAGCAGCTCCGGGACACCGAACACCGGGGAGCTGTTTTTT. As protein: CASSSGTPNTGELFF.

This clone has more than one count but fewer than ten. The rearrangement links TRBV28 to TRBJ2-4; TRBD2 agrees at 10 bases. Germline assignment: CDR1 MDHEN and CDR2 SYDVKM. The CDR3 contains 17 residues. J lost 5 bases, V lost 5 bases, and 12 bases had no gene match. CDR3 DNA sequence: TGTGCCAGCAGTGGACACCCGCAACTAGCGGGGCAAAACATTCAGTACTTC. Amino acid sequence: CASSGHPQLAGQNIQYF.

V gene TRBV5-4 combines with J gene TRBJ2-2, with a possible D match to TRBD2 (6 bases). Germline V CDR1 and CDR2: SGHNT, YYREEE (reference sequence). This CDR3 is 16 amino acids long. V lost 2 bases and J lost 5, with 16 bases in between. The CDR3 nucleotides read TGTGCCAGCAGCTTTAAGGGACTCGGAAGGACCGGGGAGCTGTTTTTT. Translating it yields CASSFKGLGRTGELFF.

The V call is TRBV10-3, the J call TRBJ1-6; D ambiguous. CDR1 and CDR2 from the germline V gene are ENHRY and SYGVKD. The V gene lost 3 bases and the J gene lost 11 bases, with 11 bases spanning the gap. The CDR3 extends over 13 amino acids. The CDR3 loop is CAISDQAIPPLHF. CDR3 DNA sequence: TGTGCCATCAGTGATCAGGCAATCCCACCCCTCCACTTT.

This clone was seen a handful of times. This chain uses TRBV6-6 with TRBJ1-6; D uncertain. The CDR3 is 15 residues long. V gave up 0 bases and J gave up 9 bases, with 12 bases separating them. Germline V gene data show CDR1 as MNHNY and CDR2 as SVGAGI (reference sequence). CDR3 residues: CASSYSRDWRSPLHF. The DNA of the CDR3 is TGTGCCAGCAGTTACTCTCGGGATTGGCGTTCACCCCTCCACTTT.

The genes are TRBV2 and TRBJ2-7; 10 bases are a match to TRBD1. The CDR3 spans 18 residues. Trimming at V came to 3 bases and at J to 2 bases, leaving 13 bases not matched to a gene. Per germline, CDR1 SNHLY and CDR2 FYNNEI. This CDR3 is CASSEGDRGASAAYEQYF. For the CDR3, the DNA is TGTGCCAGCAGTGAGGGGGACAGGGGAGCCTCGGCTGCCTACGAGCAGTACTTC.

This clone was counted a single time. The CDR3 DNA follows: TGTGCCAGCATCAAGAACACTGAAGCTTTCTTT. Protein product: CASIKNTEAFF. The genes are TRBV5-8 and TRBJ1-1; D gene ambiguous. The CDR3 runs to 11 residues. V was clipped by 6 bases and J by 1 base, with 4 bases between them. The germline CDR1 and CDR2 sequences are SGHTS and YDEGEE.

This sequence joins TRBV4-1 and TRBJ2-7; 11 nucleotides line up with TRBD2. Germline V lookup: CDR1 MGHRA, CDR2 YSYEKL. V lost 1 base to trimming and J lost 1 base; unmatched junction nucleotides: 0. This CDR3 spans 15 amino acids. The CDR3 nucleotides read TGCGCCAGCAGCCAAGGACTAGCGGGGTCCTACGAGCAGTACTTC. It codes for CASSQGLAGSYEQYF.

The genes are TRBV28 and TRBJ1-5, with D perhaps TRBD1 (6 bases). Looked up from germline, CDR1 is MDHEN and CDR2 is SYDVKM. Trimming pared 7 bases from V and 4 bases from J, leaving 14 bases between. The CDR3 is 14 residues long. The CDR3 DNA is TGTGCCAGCATCGGGACAAGGAGGAATCAGCCCCAGCATTTT. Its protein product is CASIGTRRNQPQHF.

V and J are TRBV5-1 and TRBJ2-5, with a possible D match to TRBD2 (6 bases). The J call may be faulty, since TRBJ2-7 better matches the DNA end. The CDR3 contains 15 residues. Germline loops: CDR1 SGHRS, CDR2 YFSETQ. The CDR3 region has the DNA TGCGCCAGCAGCGGGGGTCAGGGAGGCCTATACGAGCAGTACTTC. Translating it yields CASSGGQGGLYEQYF.

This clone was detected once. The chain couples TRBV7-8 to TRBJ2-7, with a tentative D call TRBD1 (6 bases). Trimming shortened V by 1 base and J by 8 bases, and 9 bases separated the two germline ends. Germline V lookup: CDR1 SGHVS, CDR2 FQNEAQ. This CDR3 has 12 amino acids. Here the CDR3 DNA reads TGTGCCAGCAGCTTAGAAGACAGGAAGCAGTACTTC. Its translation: CASSLEDRKQYF.

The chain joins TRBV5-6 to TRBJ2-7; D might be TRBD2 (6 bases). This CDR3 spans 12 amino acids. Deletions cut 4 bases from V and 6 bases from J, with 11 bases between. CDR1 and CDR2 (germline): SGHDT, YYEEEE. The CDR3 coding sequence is TGTGCCAGCAGCGCCTCCGGGGGCGAGCAGTACTTC. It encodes CASSASGGEQYF.

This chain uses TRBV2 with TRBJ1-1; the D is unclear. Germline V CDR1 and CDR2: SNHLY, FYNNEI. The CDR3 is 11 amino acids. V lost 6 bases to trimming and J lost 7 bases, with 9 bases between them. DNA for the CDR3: TGTGCCAGCAGGGTGCGGTATGAAGCTTTCTTT. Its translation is CASRVRYEAFF.